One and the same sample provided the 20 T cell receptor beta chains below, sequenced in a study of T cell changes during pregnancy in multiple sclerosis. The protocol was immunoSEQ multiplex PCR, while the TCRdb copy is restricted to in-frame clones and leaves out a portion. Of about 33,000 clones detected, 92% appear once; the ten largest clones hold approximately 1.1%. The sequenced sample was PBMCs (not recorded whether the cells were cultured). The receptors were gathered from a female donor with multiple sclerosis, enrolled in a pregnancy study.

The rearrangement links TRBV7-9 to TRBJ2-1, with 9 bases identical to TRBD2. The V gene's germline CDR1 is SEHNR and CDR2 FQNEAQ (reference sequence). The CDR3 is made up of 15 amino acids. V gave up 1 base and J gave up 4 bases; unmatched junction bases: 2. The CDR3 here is CASSLGGRVYNEQFF. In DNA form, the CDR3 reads TGTGCCAGCAGCTTAGGCGGGAGGGTTTACAATGAGCAGTTCTTC.

As DNA, the CDR3 is TGCGCCAGCAGTGAGTCGACTGGGGCACCCGGGACTAGCTCCTACAATGAGCAGTTCTTC. It yields the protein CASSESTGAPGTSSYNEQFF. The gene calls are TRBV10-1 and TRBJ2-1, with TRBD2 matching over 8 bases. Germline V gene lookup returns CDR1 WNHNN and CDR2 SYGVQD (reference sequence). J lost 0 bases, V lost 0 bases, and 13 bases had no gene match. The CDR3 has 20 residues.

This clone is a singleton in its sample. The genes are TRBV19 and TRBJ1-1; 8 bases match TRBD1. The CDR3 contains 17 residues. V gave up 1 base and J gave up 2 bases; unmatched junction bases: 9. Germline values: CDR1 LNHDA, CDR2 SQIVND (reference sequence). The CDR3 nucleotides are TGTGCCAGTAGTATAGCTAATGGCAGGGGGCTAAACACTGAAGCTTTCTTT. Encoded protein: CASSIANGRGLNTEAFF.

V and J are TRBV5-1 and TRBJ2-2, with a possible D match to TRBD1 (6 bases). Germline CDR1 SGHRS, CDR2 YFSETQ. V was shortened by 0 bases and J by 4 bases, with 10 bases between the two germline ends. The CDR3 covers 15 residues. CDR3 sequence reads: CASSLGVGGTGELFF. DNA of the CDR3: TGCGCCAGCAGCTTGGGCGTAGGGGGCACCGGGGAGCTGTTTTTT.

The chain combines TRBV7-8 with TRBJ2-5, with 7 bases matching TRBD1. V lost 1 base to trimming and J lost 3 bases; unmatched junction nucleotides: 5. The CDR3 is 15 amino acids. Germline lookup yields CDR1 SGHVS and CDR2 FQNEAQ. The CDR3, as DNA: TGTGCCAGCAGCTTAGTCGGGCAGGGGGAAGAGACCCAGTACTTC. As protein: CASSLVGQGEETQYF.

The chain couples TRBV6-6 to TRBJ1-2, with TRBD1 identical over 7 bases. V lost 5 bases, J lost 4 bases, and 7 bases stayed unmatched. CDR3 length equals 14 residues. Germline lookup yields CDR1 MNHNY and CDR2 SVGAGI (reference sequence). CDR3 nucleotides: TGTGCCAGCAGTATTCCGGGACAGTCCTATGGCTACACCTTC. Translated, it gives CASSIPGQSYGYTF.

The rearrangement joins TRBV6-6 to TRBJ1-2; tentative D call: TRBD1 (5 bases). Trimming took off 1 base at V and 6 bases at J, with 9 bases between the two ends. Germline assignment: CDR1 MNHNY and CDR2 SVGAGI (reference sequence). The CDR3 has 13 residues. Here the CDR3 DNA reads TGTGCCAGCAGTTACTACGGGACGGATGGCTACACCTTC. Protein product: CASSYYGTDGYTF.

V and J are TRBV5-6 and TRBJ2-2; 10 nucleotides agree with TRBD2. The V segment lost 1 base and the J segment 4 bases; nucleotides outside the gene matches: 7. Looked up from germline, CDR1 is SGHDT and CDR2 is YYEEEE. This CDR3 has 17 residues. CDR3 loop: CASSLPQREGPTGELFF. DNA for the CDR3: TGTGCCAGCAGCTTGCCCCAGCGGGAGGGCCCCACCGGGGAGCTGTTTTTT.

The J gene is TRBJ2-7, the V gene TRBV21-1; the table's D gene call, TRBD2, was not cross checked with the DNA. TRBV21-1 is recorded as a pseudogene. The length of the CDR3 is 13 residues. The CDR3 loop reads CASRGGIFSEQYF. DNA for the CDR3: TGTGCCAGCAGGGGGGGGATTTTCTCCGAGCAGTACTTC.

This CDR3 is CASSELGGTIPYEQYF. DNA for the CDR3: TGTGCCAGCAGTGAATTGGGGGGGACGATACCCTACGAGCAGTACTTC. The V call is TRBV6-1, the J call TRBJ2-7; 7 bases are shared with TRBD2. The CDR3 covers 16 residues. J gave up 2 bases and V 2 bases, and 9 bases lay outside the gene matches. Germline CDR1 and CDR2: MNHNS and SASEGT.

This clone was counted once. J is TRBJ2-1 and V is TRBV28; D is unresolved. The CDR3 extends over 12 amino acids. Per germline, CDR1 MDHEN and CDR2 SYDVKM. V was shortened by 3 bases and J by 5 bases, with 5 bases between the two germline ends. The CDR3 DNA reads TGTGCCAGCAGTTTGGTCGACAATGAGCAGTTCTTC. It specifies CASSLVDNEQFF. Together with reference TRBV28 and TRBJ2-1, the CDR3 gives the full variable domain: DVKVTQSSRYLVKRTGEKVFLECVQDMDHENMFWYRQDPGLGLRLIYFSYDVKMKEKGDIPEGYSVSREKKERFSLILESASTNQTSMYLCASSLVDNEQFFGPGTRLTVL.

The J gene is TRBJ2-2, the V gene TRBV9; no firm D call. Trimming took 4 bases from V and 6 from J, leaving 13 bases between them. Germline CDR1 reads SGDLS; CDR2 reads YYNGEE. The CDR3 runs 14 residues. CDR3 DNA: TGTGCCAGCAGCCCCCAAGATGGTTCCGGGGAGCTGTTTTTT. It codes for CASSPQDGSGELFF.

The CDR3 region has the DNA TGTGCCAGCAGCGTAGACGGGCAAGACACAGATACGCAGTATTTT. Its translation: CASSVDGQDTDTQYF. V gene TRBV9 combines with J gene TRBJ2-3; unclear D gene. The V and J ends lost 0 bases and 2 bases respectively, with 10 bases between them. Germline V gene data show CDR1 as SGDLS and CDR2 as YYNGEE. The CDR3 has 15 residues.

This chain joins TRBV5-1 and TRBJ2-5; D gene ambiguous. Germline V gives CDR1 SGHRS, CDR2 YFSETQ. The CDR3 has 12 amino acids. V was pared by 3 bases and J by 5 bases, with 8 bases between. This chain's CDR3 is CASSSLGETQYF. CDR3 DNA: TGCGCCAGCAGCTCGTTGGGGGAGACCCAGTACTTC.

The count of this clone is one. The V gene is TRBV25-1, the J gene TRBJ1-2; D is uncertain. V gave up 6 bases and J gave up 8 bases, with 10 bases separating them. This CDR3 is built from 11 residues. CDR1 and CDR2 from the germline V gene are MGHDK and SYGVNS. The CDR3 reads CASRAGRGYTF. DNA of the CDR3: TGTGCCAGCAGGGCCGGGAGGGGCTACACCTTC.

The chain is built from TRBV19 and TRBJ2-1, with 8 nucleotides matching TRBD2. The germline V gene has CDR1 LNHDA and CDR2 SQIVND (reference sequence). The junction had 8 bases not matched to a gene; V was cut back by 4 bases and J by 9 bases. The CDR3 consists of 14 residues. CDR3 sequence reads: CASSTLAEATEQFF. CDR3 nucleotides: TGTGCCAGTAGTACACTAGCGGAGGCCACTGAGCAGTTCTTC. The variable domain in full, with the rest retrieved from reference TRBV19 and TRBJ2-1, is DGGITQSPKYLFRKEGQNVTLSCEQNLNHDAMYWYRQDPGQGLRLIYYSQIVNDFQKGDIAEGYSVSREKKESFPLTVTSAQKNPTAFYLCASSTLAEATEQFFGPGTRLTVL.

The CDR3 here is CASSFQGPPLNTEAFF. The CDR3 DNA is TGTGCCAGCAGCTTTCAGGGGCCACCCTTGAACACTGAAGCTTTCTTT. The rearrangement uses TRBV7-6 and TRBJ1-1; possibly TRBD1 for D (6 bases). The CDR3 runs to 16 residues. Germline V gene lookup returns CDR1 SGHVS and CDR2 FNYEAQ. With 3 bases removed from V and 0 bases from J, the gap between germline ends came to 14 bases.

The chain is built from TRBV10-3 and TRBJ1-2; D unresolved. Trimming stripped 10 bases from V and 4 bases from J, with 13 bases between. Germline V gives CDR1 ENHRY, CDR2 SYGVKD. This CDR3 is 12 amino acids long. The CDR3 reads CATQDGSYGYTF. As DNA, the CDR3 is TGTGCCACCCAAGACGGTAGCTATGGCTACACCTTC.

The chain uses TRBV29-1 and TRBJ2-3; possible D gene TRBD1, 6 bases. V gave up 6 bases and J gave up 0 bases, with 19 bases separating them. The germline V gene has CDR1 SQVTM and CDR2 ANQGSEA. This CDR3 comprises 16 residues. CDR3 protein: CSVGYGGQGSTDTQYF. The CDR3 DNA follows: TGCAGCGTGGGCTACGGTGGGCAGGGGAGCACAGATACGCAGTATTTT.

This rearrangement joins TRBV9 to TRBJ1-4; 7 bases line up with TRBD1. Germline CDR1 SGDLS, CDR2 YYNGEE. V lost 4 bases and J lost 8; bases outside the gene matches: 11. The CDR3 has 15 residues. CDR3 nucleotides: TGTGCCAGCAGCTCTTACGCAGGGGGACGAGAAAAACTGTTTTTT. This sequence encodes CASSSYAGGREKLFF.